These 29 T cell receptor beta chains originate from one sample sequenced in a study of beta chain features in type 1 diabetes (dated by TCRdb to 2017 to 2018). Library preparation was by the immunoSEQ multiplex PCR assay. The entire amount of isolated RNA was reverse transcribed using the High Capacity cDNA Reverse Transcription Kit, so the sequenced TCRB transcripts were expressed ones. In TCRdb, the immuneACCESS table is reduced to in-frame sequences with V and J assigned. These tables do not hold every clone; where another copy was compared, an unresolved V gene accounts for under half, and the others remain unexplained. The sample yields about 150,000 clones; about 8.5% were counted once. In total, the top ten clones hold 0.55% to 0.65% of the sample. The sequenced sample was central memory CD4+ T cells from blood. The receptors here all came from a young man in good health.

This clone has a handful of counts. V is TRBV7-2 and J is TRBJ1-2, with a tentative D call TRBD1 (5 bases). The CDR3 covers 12 residues. The V and J ends lost 6 bases and 8 bases respectively, with 13 bases between them. The germline gives CDR1 SGHTA, CDR2 FQGNSA. The CDR3 sequence is CASRGPHGGYTF. The CDR3 DNA reads as TGTGCCAGCAGGGGGCCCCATGGGGGCTACACCTTC.

This clone was seen at least ten times. The rearrangement links TRBV29-1 to TRBJ2-2; unclear D gene. The CDR3 loop spans 14 amino acids. In germline, CDR1 is SQVTM, CDR2 ANQGSEA. V lost 7 bases, J lost 0 bases, and 12 bases lay in between. The CDR3: CSAARFANTGELFF. In DNA form, the CDR3 reads TGCAGCGCCGCCCGGTTCGCGAACACCGGGGAGCTGTTTTTT.

Ten or more counts support this clone. The chain is built from TRBV28 and TRBJ2-7; TRBD1 matches at 7 bases. V lost 5 bases and J lost 2; bases outside the gene matches: 3. Germline V lookup: CDR1 MDHEN, CDR2 SYDVKM. The CDR3 covers 13 residues. The CDR3 region is CASSSRGTYEQYF. CDR3 DNA: TGTGCCAGCAGTAGCAGGGGGACCTACGAGCAGTACTTC.

The genes are TRBV5-1 and TRBJ2-5, with a possible D match to TRBD1 (6 bases). Germline CDR1 and CDR2: SGHRS and YFSETQ. The V and J ends lost 4 bases and 3 bases respectively, with 16 bases between them. CDR3 length equals 15 residues. This chain's CDR3 is CASSPGQRTKETQYF. The CDR3 nucleotides are TGCGCCAGCAGCCCCGGACAGCGGACCAAAGAGACCCAGTACTTC.

A few counts support this clone. The chain uses TRBV4-3 and TRBJ2-2; 7 bases are shared with TRBD2. Per germline, CDR1 LGHNA and CDR2 YSLEER. The CDR3 runs 17 residues. Trimming cost V 1 base and J 0 bases; bases outside gene matches: 5. The CDR3 sequence: CASSQAPSGPNTGELFF. The CDR3 DNA follows: TGCGCCAGCAGCCAAGCGCCTAGCGGCCCGAACACCGGGGAGCTGTTTTTT.

This chain joins TRBV5-1 and TRBJ2-3, with 8 bases fitting TRBD2. Germline V lookup: CDR1 SGHRS, CDR2 YFSETQ. V gave up 2 bases and J gave up 0 bases; unmatched junction bases: 5. This CDR3 is 16 amino acids long. CDR3 amino acids: CASSFATSGSTDTQYF. CDR3 sequence (DNA): TGCGCCAGCAGCTTCGCCACTAGCGGTAGCACAGATACGCAGTATTTT.

The chain couples TRBV7-2 to TRBJ1-5; D is undetermined. This CDR3 region has 17 residues. CDR1 is SGHTA, CDR2 FQGNSA, per germline. V lost 5 bases and J 0 bases, leaving 17 bases between the germline ends. CDR3 nucleotides: TGTGCCAGCAGCCCATTTGTTCTAAGTAATAGCAATCAGCCCCAGCATTTT. Its protein is CASSPFVLSNSNQPQHF.

The chain joins TRBV10-3 to TRBJ1-1, with D uncertain. The germline gives CDR1 ENHRY, CDR2 SYGVKD. There are 12 residues in the CDR3. Between the trimmed V and J ends, which lost 10 bases and 2 bases, there was a span of 11 bases. DNA for the CDR3: TGTGCCACCCGAGTAGCAAACACTGAAGCTTTCTTT. Amino acid sequence: CATRVANTEAFF.

The V gene is TRBV25-1, the J gene TRBJ1-1; D remains unclear. V lost 4 bases to trimming and J lost 1 base, with 4 bases between them. Germline CDR1 reads MGHDK; CDR2 reads SYGVNS. The CDR3 is made up of 12 amino acids. DNA for the CDR3: TGTGCCAGCAGTGTGCGGAACACTGAAGCTTTCTTT. This encodes CASSVRNTEAFF.

This clone was picked up a small number of times. The rearrangement uses TRBV5-1 and TRBJ2-7, with 10 bases fitting TRBD1. The trim removed 3 bases at V and 2 bases at J, leaving 5 bases unmatched. The CDR3 covers 15 residues. Germline V gives CDR1 SGHRS, CDR2 YFSETQ. The CDR3 loop reads CASSSGTGATYEQYF. CDR3 DNA: TGCGCCAGCAGCTCAGGGACAGGGGCGACCTACGAGCAGTACTTC.

This clone was observed at least ten times. The chain recombines TRBV29-1 with TRBJ2-1, with 9 positions matching TRBD1. This CDR3 spans 14 amino acids. V lost 7 bases to trimming and J lost 8 bases; unmatched junction nucleotides: 12. Germline CDR1 is SQVTM and CDR2 is ANQGSEA. DNA for the CDR3: TGCAGCGCCTCGGACAGGGGAATTGGGGATGAGCAGTTCTTC. Protein: CSASDRGIGDEQFF.

This clone was detected many times. This chain links TRBV7-9 with TRBJ1-1; no clear D. With 4 bases removed from V and 3 bases from J, the gap between germline ends came to 9 bases. Germline V gene data show CDR1 as SEHNR and CDR2 as FQNEAQ (reference sequence). CDR3 length equals 13 residues. The CDR3 DNA reads TGTGCCAGCAGCTCGGGGTTTTACACTGAAGCTTTCTTT. The encoded protein is CASSSGFYTEAFF.

Ten or more counts support this clone. The chain has TRBV9 and TRBJ2-2; 12 positions agree with TRBD2. V dropped 4 bases and J dropped 0; count of bases not matched to a gene: 1. Germline CDR1 is SGDLS and CDR2 is YYNGEE. The length of the CDR3 is 16 residues. CDR3 protein: CASSPSGRANTGELFF. In nucleotides, the CDR3 is TGTGCCAGCAGCCCTAGCGGGAGGGCGAACACCGGGGAGCTGTTTTTT.

This clone has a handful of counts. V usage is TRBV7-9 and J usage is TRBJ1-5; 8 bases line up with TRBD1. J gave up 7 bases and V 5 bases, and 7 bases lay outside the gene matches. The CDR3 consists of 14 residues. Germline V CDR1 and CDR2: SEHNR, FQNEAQ (reference sequence). This chain's CDR3 is CASSPTGEEQPQHF. Written as DNA, the CDR3 is TGTGCCAGCAGCCCGACAGGGGAGGAACAGCCCCAGCATTTT.

This clone was picked up a small number of times. This chain joins TRBV5-1 and TRBJ2-5; 14 bases fit TRBD2. The trim removed 5 bases at V and 6 bases at J, leaving 15 bases unmatched. Germline CDR1 is SGHRS and CDR2 is YFSETQ. The CDR3 is made up of 18 amino acids. The CDR3 nucleotides are TGCGCCAGCAGTAATCCAGCGACTAGCGGGAGGGCCGTAAAGACCCAGTACTTC. It encodes CASSNPATSGRAVKTQYF. Complete variable domain (other parts from reference TRBV5-1 and TRBJ2-5): KAGVTQTPRYLIKTRGQQVTLSCSPISGHRSVSWYQQTPGQGLQFLFEYFSETQRNKGNFPGRFSGRQFSNSRSEMNVSTLELGDSALYLCASSNPATSGRAVKTQYFGPGTRLLVL.

This chain uses TRBV5-1 with TRBJ1-1, with 8 bases aligning to TRBD1. From germline, CDR1 is SGHRS and CDR2 YFSETQ. V shed 4 bases, J shed 5 bases, and the junction held 10 bases outside the gene matches. The CDR3 consists of 15 residues. CDR3 residues: CASSVGAQGATEAFF. The CDR3 coding sequence is TGCGCCAGCAGCGTGGGGGCCCAGGGGGCGACTGAAGCTTTCTTT. The variable domain in full, with the rest retrieved from reference TRBV5-1 and TRBJ1-1, is KAGVTQTPRYLIKTRGQQVTLSCSPISGHRSVSWYQQTPGQGLQFLFEYFSETQRNKGNFPGRFSGRQFSNSRSEMNVSTLELGDSALYLCASSVGAQGATEAFFGQGTRLTVV.

The chain couples TRBV18 to TRBJ2-7, with 10 bases lining up with TRBD2. CDR1 is KGHSH, CDR2 LQKENI, per germline. V lost 3 bases, J lost 6 bases, and 11 bases stayed unmatched. CDR3 length equals 16 residues. In DNA form, the CDR3 reads TGTGCCAGCTCACCCCGCGGCCTAGCGGGAGTGGGCGAGCAGTACTTC. Protein sequence: CASSPRGLAGVGEQYF.

This clone has a count of ten or more. The gene calls are TRBV10-3 and TRBJ2-4, with 7 bases aligning to TRBD1. V lost 2 bases to trimming and J lost 6 bases; unmatched junction nucleotides: 7. The length of the CDR3 is 15 residues. Germline loops: CDR1 ENHRY, CDR2 SYGVKD. The CDR3 DNA sequence: TGTGCCATCAGTGAGACCTCCGGGACAGTAAACATTCAGTACTTC. It specifies CAISETSGTVNIQYF.

A few counts support this clone. This chain uses TRBV29-1 with TRBJ1-4, with TRBD1 as a possible D gene (6 bases). Trimming removed 6 bases at V and 0 bases at J, with 11 bases between. The germline V gene has CDR1 SQVTM and CDR2 ANQGSEA. This CDR3 is built from 14 residues. In DNA, the CDR3 is TGCAGCGTAGCCAGACAGGCAACTAATGAAAAACTGTTTTTT. It is translated as CSVARQATNEKLFF.

CDR3 nucleotide sequence: TGTGCCAGCAGCGTAGCTCCGGGACTGATCTACGAGCAGTACTTC. Residues: CASSVAPGLIYEQYF. The rearrangement joins TRBV9 to TRBJ2-7, with D maybe TRBD2 (6 bases). The CDR3 extends over 15 amino acids. Germline V gives CDR1 SGDLS, CDR2 YYNGEE. V lost 0 bases, J lost 3 bases, and 13 bases lay in between.

This chain uses TRBV6-1 with TRBJ2-3; 7 bases are shared with TRBD1. Per the germline V gene, CDR1 is MNHNS and CDR2 is SASEGT. The CDR3 loop spans 14 amino acids. V was clipped by 5 bases and J by 6 bases; unmatched bases: 8. This CDR3 reads CASSLNRGLDTQYF. CDR3 DNA: TGTGCCAGCAGTCTGAACAGGGGCCTGGATACGCAGTATTTT.

This clone was recorded a few times. The V gene is TRBV29-1, the J gene TRBJ2-3; 12 nucleotides agree with TRBD2. Germline values: CDR1 SQVTM, CDR2 ANQGSEA. The V and J ends lost 7 bases and 0 bases, in that order; junction bases with no gene match: 5. This CDR3 is built from 15 residues. CDR3 residues: CSGGLAGQSTDTQYF. The CDR3 nucleotides read TGCAGCGGAGGACTAGCGGGACAGAGCACAGATACGCAGTATTTT.

The table lists this clone with a few counts. The rearrangement uses TRBV11-1 and TRBJ2-3; the match to TRBD2 covers 8 bases. J lost 2 bases, V lost 8 bases, and 3 bases had no gene match. Germline CDR1 reads SGHAT; CDR2 reads FQDESV (reference sequence). CDR3 size: 13 residues. The CDR3 DNA is TGTGCCAGCCAGCGGGGGTCCACAGATACGCAGTATTTT. Residues: CASQRGSTDTQYF. The full variable domain, its missing parts supplied by reference TRBV11-1 and TRBJ2-3, is EAEVAQSPRYKITEKSQAVAFWCDPISGHATLYWYRQILGQGPELLVQFQDESVVDDSQLPKDRFSAERLKGVDSTLKIQPAELGDSAMYLCASQRGSTDTQYFGPGTRLTVL.

The table lists this clone with a few counts. V gene TRBV7-2 combines with J gene TRBJ1-5, with no clear D. The V end was cut by 5 bases, the J end by 0 bases, with 11 bases between. The CDR3 has 15 amino acids. The germline CDR1 and CDR2 sequences are SGHTA and FQGNSA. DNA for the CDR3: TGTGCCAGCAGCCGGAGAGGGATTAGCAATCAGCCCCAGCATTTT. This codes for CASSRRGISNQPQHF.

This clone was found many times. V gene TRBV7-9 combines with J gene TRBJ2-6; no firm D call. Germline V lookup: CDR1 SEHNR, CDR2 FQNEAQ (reference sequence). Trimming stripped 1 base from V and 2 bases from J, with 3 bases between. The CDR3 runs to 14 residues. CDR3 region: CASSLVTGANVLTF. DNA for the CDR3: TGTGCCAGCAGCTTAGTAACTGGGGCCAACGTCCTGACTTTC.

This clone was found a few times. V gene TRBV6-6 combines with J gene TRBJ2-2, with unresolved D. V lost 1 base, J lost 6 bases, and 12 bases lay in between. The CDR3 is 15 residues long. Germline CDR1 reads MNHNY; CDR2 reads SVGAGI (reference sequence). CDR3 sequence: CASSYLALAAGELFF. The CDR3 region has the DNA TGTGCCAGCAGTTACTTGGCACTTGCGGCCGGGGAGCTGTTTTTT.

The V call is TRBV30, the J call TRBJ1-3; 9 nucleotides align to TRBD1. The CDR3 length is 15 residues. Unmatched junction bases numbered 3, after V lost 3 bases and J lost 0 bases. Germline V lookup: CDR1 GTSNPN, CDR2 SVGIG (reference sequence). CDR3 DNA: TGTGCCTGGAGGAGACAGGGGGGCTCTGGAAACACCATATATTTT. Its translation: CAWRRQGGSGNTIYF.

The chain recombines TRBV30 with TRBJ1-4; D gene uncertain. CDR1 is GTSNPN, CDR2 SVGIG, per germline (reference sequence). This CDR3 has 14 amino acids. V gave up 5 bases and J gave up 3 bases, with 13 bases separating them. For the CDR3, the DNA is TGTGCCTGGGCAAACACGCAGGCTAATGAAAAACTGTTTTTT. This sequence encodes CAWANTQANEKLFF.

This clone was picked up a small number of times. The J gene is TRBJ2-7, the V gene TRBV5-1; 14 bases fit TRBD2. The CDR3 is 16 amino acids. Germline lookup yields CDR1 SGHRS and CDR2 YFSETQ. J gave up 5 bases and V 2 bases, and 6 bases lay outside the gene matches. The CDR3 DNA reads TGCGCCAGCAGCTTCCTGACTAGCGGGGGGGCCAACGAGCAGTACTTC. It encodes CASSFLTSGGANEQYF.